This entry lists 12 T cell receptor beta chains sequenced from one sample in a study of radiation and T cells in renal cell carcinoma. Measured with immunoSEQ multiplex PCR; TCRdb has only the in-frame clones, and not every one. The sample lists 97,000 or so clones; 84% were seen once. The time point here: blood 4 weeks post-SBRT, at nephrectomy. Treatment described: 15 Gy SBRT to primary tumor, nephrectomy 4 weeks later. The input for sequencing was blood, taken from a patient whose treatment included radiotherapy and nephrectomy. Receptors were obtained from a man aged 55 to 69 with renal cell carcinoma.

This chain uses TRBV4-1 with TRBJ2-1; 12 nucleotides align to TRBD1. The CDR3 is made up of 14 amino acids. CDR1 is MGHRA and CDR2 is YSYEKL in the germline V gene. The junction had 8 bases not matched to a gene; V was cut back by 7 bases and J by 10 bases. The CDR3 region is CASKPGQGAIEQFF. CDR3 bases: TGCGCCAGCAAACCGGGACAGGGGGCCATCGAGCAGTTCTTC.

J is TRBJ2-3 and V is TRBV6-4; possible D gene TRBD2, 6 bases. The V and J ends lost 3 bases and 0 bases respectively, with 10 bases between them. This CDR3 has 15 residues. Germline-derived CDR1 and CDR2 are MRHNA and SNTAGT. CDR3 sequence reads: CASSDAAGSTDTQYF. CDR3 sequence (DNA): TGTGCCAGCAGTGATGCGGCGGGGAGCACAGATACGCAGTATTTT.

V usage is TRBV7-7 and J usage is TRBJ2-5; 13 positions match TRBD2. CDR3 length: 16 amino acids. Germline CDR1 reads SSHAT; CDR2 reads FNYEAQ (reference sequence). Germline trimming cut 5 bases from V and 4 bases from J; bases unmatched to any gene: 7. Here the CDR3 DNA reads TGTGCCAGCAGCCCCCAAAGGACTAGCGGGAGAGAGACCCAGTACTTC. Its protein is CASSPQRTSGRETQYF.

This chain joins TRBV20-1 and TRBJ1-5; D remains unclear. The CDR3 runs 9 residues. With 6 bases removed from V and 6 bases from J, the gap between germline ends came to 3 bases. Germline CDR1 and CDR2: DFQATT and SNEGSKA (reference sequence). In DNA, the CDR3 is TGCAGTGCAGTTCAGCCCCAGCATTTT. Translating it yields CSAVQPQHF.

This clone was recorded once. CDR3 DNA: TGTGCTTCCTGTAGGCGGGAGCCGAGCACAGATACGCAGTATTTT. Protein sequence: CASCRREPSTDTQYF. The rearrangement uses TRBV7-9 and TRBJ2-3, with 7 positions matching TRBD2. Germline CDR1 SEHNR, CDR2 FQNEAQ (reference sequence). The CDR3 sequence is 15 residues long.

V gene TRBV5-4 combines with J gene TRBJ2-2; D unresolved. The CDR3 extends over 11 amino acids. Trimming took off 4 bases at V and 6 bases at J, with 4 bases between the two ends. CDR1 and CDR2 (germline): SGHNT, YYREEE (reference sequence). In nucleotides, the CDR3 is TGTGCCAGCAGCCAACCCGGGGAGCTGTTTTTT. It specifies CASSQPGELFF.

V gene TRBV28 combines with J gene TRBJ2-1, with a possible D match to TRBD1 (6 bases). There are 14 residues in the CDR3. Looked up from germline, CDR1 is MDHEN and CDR2 is SYDVKM. The V end was cut by 5 bases, the J end by 14 bases, with 22 bases between. Written as DNA, the CDR3 is TGTGCCAGCAGTGGGTTGAACAGGGCCGTGGTGAAGTTCTTC. Amino acid sequence: CASSGLNRAVVKFF. Looking up the rest from reference TRBV28 and TRBJ2-1 gives the full variable domain: DVKVTQSSRYLVKRTGEKVFLECVQDMDHENMFWYRQDPGLGLRLIYFSYDVKMKEKGDIPEGYSVSREKKERFSLILESASTNQTSMYLCASSGLNRAVVKFFGPGTRLTVL.

This clone was seen just once. The rearrangement uses TRBV14 and TRBJ2-4; 7 bases are shared with TRBD1. Germline lookup yields CDR1 SGHDN and CDR2 FVKESK. This CDR3 region has 17 residues. V trimming: 2 bases; J trimming: 1 base; junction bases outside the gene matches: 8. CDR3 coding DNA: TGTGCCAGCAGCCAAAGAACAGGGGCTTCGGCCAAAAACATTCAGTACTTC. Protein sequence: CASSQRTGASAKNIQYF.

This clone turned up a few times. The chain uses TRBV13 and TRBJ2-3; no firm D call. The germline gives CDR1 PRHDT, CDR2 FYEKMQ (reference sequence). Trimming removed 5 bases from V and 2 bases from J, with 14 bases in between. This CDR3 is 15 amino acids long. Here the CDR3 DNA reads TGTGCCAGCAGCCGCGAAACCGGTCCCACAGATACGCAGTATTTT. Translating gives CASSRETGPTDTQYF.

The V gene is TRBV10-2, the J gene TRBJ2-7; D is uncertain. Germline values: CDR1 WSHSY, CDR2 SAAADI. The CDR3 contains 15 residues. V was pared by 3 bases and J by 4 bases, with 16 bases between. The CDR3 loop is CASSDGPLSGYEQYF. The CDR3 DNA sequence: TGCGCCAGCAGTGACGGGCCCCTCAGTGGGTACGAGCAGTACTTC.

CDR3: CASSFIRGPTPGELFF. The CDR3 nucleotides read TGCGCCAGCAGCTTCATAAGGGGCCCTACGCCCGGGGAGCTGTTTTTT. The rearrangement uses TRBV5-1 and TRBJ2-2; the D gene is possibly TRBD1 (5 bases). This CDR3 has 16 amino acids. Germline CDR1 SGHRS, CDR2 YFSETQ. V lost 2 bases to trimming and J lost 6 bases, with 17 bases between them.

This clone has just a few counts. The chain combines TRBV27 with TRBJ1-2; D ambiguous. There are 15 residues in the CDR3. Trimming removed 3 bases from V and 3 bases from J, with 14 bases in between. Germline V gene sequence: CDR1 MNHEY, CDR2 SMNVEV (reference sequence). The CDR3 nucleotides are TGTGCCAGCAGTTTTAGGTTCGAGGCTTACTATGGCTACACCTTC. This codes for CASSFRFEAYYGYTF.